This is a list of T cell receptor beta chains from one sample in a study of cytomegalovirus exposure and HLA in healthy donors. Profiled with immunoSEQ multiplex PCR; TCRdb holds only in-frame clones, not every one. The sample has 60,000 to 70,000 clones, approximately 80% seen once; the top ten hold roughly 8%. The material sequenced was PBMCs. Source of these receptors: a man in his late teens or twenties in good health and CMV-seropositive. Both conserved end residues are part of each CDR3. The D gene is left open where the match is weak.

v_call,cdr3_length,d_call,j_call,cdr3_aa
TRBV27,14,-,TRBJ1-6,CASSLSQGNSPLHF
TRBV13,15,TRBD1,TRBJ1-6,CASSFGQGANSPLHF
TRBV6-1,13,-,TRBJ1-6,CASSERQGSPLHF
TRBV25-1,13,-,TRBJ1-2,CASSVYYNYGYTF
TRBV30,13,-,TRBJ2-7,CAWSRGLGYEQYF
TRBV5-1,15,-,TRBJ1-2,CASSPLQGSSYGYTF
TRBV5-6,16,-,TRBJ1-2,CASNLGAVEGLSGYTF
TRBV11-2,15,TRBD2,TRBJ2-5,CASSLLAGDWETQYF
TRBV30,13,-,TRBJ1-1,CACNVAGARRAFF
TRBV5-1,15,TRBD1,TRBJ1-6,CASRLGTGVNSPLHF
TRBV30,16,-,TRBJ2-2,CAWKVDGGRDTGELFF
TRBV30,15,-,TRBJ1-2,CAWSVTLGGAIGYTF
TRBV29-1,13,TRBD1,TRBJ2-1,CSGGTGVYNEQFF
TRBV4-2,17,-,TRBJ1-1,CASSQGDRPRENTEAFF
TRBV4-1,15,-,TRBJ1-4,CASSQDEDPNEKLFF
TRBV10-1,13,-,TRBJ1-1,CASSVSVNTEAFF
TRBV11-2,14,-,TRBJ2-1,CASSSRGGTNEQFF
TRBV29-1,10,TRBD2,TRBJ2-3,CSAGGDTQYF
TRBV9,19,TRBD1,TRBJ2-4,CASSTPTGGLGVTKNIQYF
TRBV6-5,15,-,TRBJ1-1,CASRELWRLNTEAFF
TRBV5-4,12,-,TRBJ2-5,CASSPHQETQYF
TRBV2,12,-,TRBJ2-7,CASIEEGYEQYF
TRBV11-2,15,-,TRBJ2-3,CASSFRGRSTDTQYF
TRBV27,12,TRBD1,TRBJ1-2,CASSGTGVSETF
TRBV4-1,12,TRBD1,TRBJ2-7,CASSPTGDEQYF
TRBV7-6,17,TRBD2,TRBJ2-1,CASSFALAGGPHNEQFF
TRBV30,15,-,TRBJ1-4,CAWSAGGGLAEKLFF
TRBV7-9,13,-,TRBJ1-4,CASSTQPSGELFF